The present TCR beta chain was sequenced within a study of CD8 T cells in Susac syndrome. Peripheral blood CD8+ and CD4+ T cells were profiled by TCR beta sequencing. The multiple sclerosis controls consisted of treatment-naive patients with relapsing-remitting disease, either stable or active. Isolation of CD8+ and CD4+ T cells was performed negatively, whereas enrichment of TEMRA cells was done by FACS. When the RNA was reverse transcribed, random hexamers were used with an input of roughly 0.45 to 1 ug. The method of amplification for TCR beta CDR3 was immunoSEQ multiplex PCR, covering 54 Vbeta and 13 Jbeta. One entry per CDR3 protein, called by TCRdb with MiXCR from the immunoSEQ multiplex PCR reads. This table has around 270,000 distinct CDR3 sequences, approximately 85% appearing once. Between the trimmed V and J ends, which lost 0 bases and 4 bases, there was a span of 12 bases. Looked up from germline, CDR1 is MNHEY and CDR2 is SVGAGI. The CDR3 has 15 amino acids.

The J gene is TRBJ1-1, the V gene TRBV6-5; no clear D gene. The receptor's source is a human donor with multiple sclerosis. The sequenced material came from CD8+ T cells from PBMCs. The CDR3 is CASSYSAGFGTEAFF. CDR3 DNA: TGTGCCAGCAGTTACTCCGCAGGTTTCGGCACTGAAGCTTTCTTT.